The 25 T cell receptor beta chains below come from one sample, sequenced in a study of blood T cell repertoires in COVID-19. The assay was immunoSEQ multiplex PCR, and TCRdb's table has in-frame clones only and misses some. The data show 250,000 to 300,000 clones, approximately 90% seen once. The specimen was PBMCs or T cells enriched from blood (not recorded which). Receptor source: a woman in her thirties or forties with acute COVID-19.

CDR3 sequence: CASSSLAGGPYEQFF. The DNA of the CDR3 is TGTGCCAGCAGCTCCTTAGCGGGGGGGCCGTATGAGCAGTTCTTC. The chain uses TRBV11-2 and TRBJ2-1, with 11 bases that match TRBD2. The CDR3 runs 15 residues. Germline V gene lookup returns CDR1 SGHAT and CDR2 FQNNGV. V dropped 4 bases and J dropped 8; count of bases not matched to a gene: 7.

This clone was seen once. The chain combines TRBV5-6 with TRBJ2-7; the match to TRBD2 covers 8 bases. This CDR3 spans 15 amino acids. Losses at the gene ends were 5 bases for V and 9 bases for J; bases not matched to a gene: 16. CDR1 and CDR2 (germline): SGHDT, YYEEEE. CDR3: CASRVSGTPPSGQYF. The CDR3 DNA is TGTGCCAGCAGAGTTAGCGGGACACCACCCAGCGGGCAGTACTTC.

The chain carries TRBV7-8 and TRBJ2-7; 7 bases line up with TRBD1. Germline lookup yields CDR1 SGHVS and CDR2 FQNEAQ. Unmatched junction bases numbered 12, after V lost 0 bases and J lost 4 bases. This CDR3 spans 17 amino acids. The CDR3 bases are TGTGCCAGCAGCTTAGCCCATTCAGACAGGGCACTGTACGAGCAGTACTTC. This sequence encodes CASSLAHSDRALYEQYF.

The chain combines TRBV7-3 with TRBJ1-1; TRBD1 might be the D (5 bases). Trimming left V 4 bases short and J 7 bases short, with 13 bases between. CDR3 length: 13 amino acids. From germline, CDR1 is SGHTA and CDR2 FQGTGA. The CDR3 loop is CASSSLRQSEAFF. Here the CDR3 DNA reads TGTGCCAGCAGCTCCCTACGACAGAGTGAAGCTTTCTTT.

V and J are TRBV11-1 and TRBJ2-2; D is perhaps TRBD1 (5 bases). Germline V lookup: CDR1 SGHAT, CDR2 FQDESV (reference sequence). The ends were cut back, 1 base at V and 3 bases at J, with 9 bases in the middle. CDR3 length equals 15 residues. The CDR3 here is CASSLVRGDTGELFF. The CDR3 nucleotides are TGTGCCAGCAGCTTAGTTAGGGGTGACACCGGGGAGCTGTTTTTT.

The J gene is TRBJ2-5, the V gene TRBV7-2, with 8 positions matching TRBD1. The CDR3 is 14 amino acids. CDR1 and CDR2 from the germline V gene are SGHTA and FQGNSA. Germline trimming cut 2 bases from V and 11 bases from J; bases unmatched to any gene: 10. The CDR3 region is CASSLLLGQDVQYF. As DNA, the CDR3 is TGTGCCAGCAGCTTATTACTGGGACAGGACGTTCAGTACTTC. Variable domain in full (rest from reference TRBV7-2 and TRBJ2-5): GAGVSQSPSNKVTEKGKDVELRCDPISGHTALYWYRQSLGQGLEFLIYFQGNSAPDKSGLPSDRFSAERTGGSVSTLTIQRTQQEDSAVYLCASSLLLGQDVQYFGPGTRLLVL.

The gene calls are TRBV18 and TRBJ1-2; D unresolved. The CDR3 runs 11 residues. Germline V gene data show CDR1 as KGHSH and CDR2 as LQKENI. V dropped 5 bases and J dropped 5 bases, with 6 bases sitting between them. The CDR3 region is CASSSSYGYTF. The CDR3 DNA follows: TGTGCCAGCTCAAGCTCGTATGGCTACACCTTC.

The chain combines TRBV30 with TRBJ1-6; no firm D call. Germline values: CDR1 GTSNPN, CDR2 SVGIG (reference sequence). This CDR3 region has 12 residues. Trimming pared 1 base from V and 7 bases from J, leaving 5 bases between. The CDR3 here is CAWSAQNSPLHF. For the CDR3, the DNA is TGTGCCTGGAGTGCACAGAATTCACCCCTCCACTTT.

The chain couples TRBV28 to TRBJ2-3; D may be TRBD1 (6 bases). The CDR3 spans 16 residues. Germline V gene lookup returns CDR1 MDHEN and CDR2 SYDVKM. Trimming cost V 5 bases and J 4 bases, with 19 bases left between them. In nucleotides, the CDR3 is TGTGCCAGCAGTACCCGGGCCTCAGGGGTCCCAGATACGCAGTATTTT. It codes for CASSTRASGVPDTQYF.

Note on this clone: This sample includes further DNA sequences coding for the same CDR3. The chain has TRBV7-9 and TRBJ2-7, with 11 bases aligning to TRBD1. The CDR3 is 15 residues long. Germline-derived CDR1 and CDR2 are SEHNR and FQNEAQ (reference sequence). V lost 3 bases, J lost 2 bases, and 3 bases stayed unmatched. CDR3 nucleotide sequence: TGTGCCAGCAGCTTGACGGGACAGGGGGCCTACGAGCAGTACTTC. Its translation: CASSLTGQGAYEQYF.

This clone was detected once. The V call is TRBV5-1, the J call TRBJ2-2; TRBD2 is a possible D gene (6 bases). V lost 5 bases to trimming and J lost 2 bases, with 13 bases between them. This CDR3 is 15 amino acids long. Germline loops: CDR1 SGHRS, CDR2 YFSETQ. Here the CDR3 reads CASRTREINTGELFF. In nucleotides, the CDR3 is TGCGCCAGCAGGACCCGGGAGATTAACACCGGGGAGCTGTTTTTT.

J is TRBJ1-5 and V is TRBV6-5; 7 nucleotides line up with TRBD1. Per the germline V gene, CDR1 is MNHEY and CDR2 is SVGAGI. J lost 3 bases, V lost 6 bases, and 8 bases had no gene match. The CDR3 is 15 amino acids. CDR3 residues: CASRRQGPNNQPQHF. The CDR3 bases are TGTGCCAGCAGACGACAGGGTCCGAACAATCAGCCCCAGCATTTT.

The chain uses TRBV2 and TRBJ1-2; D not resolved. The V gene's germline CDR1 is SNHLY and CDR2 FYNNEI. The CDR3 sequence is 16 residues long. V lost 0 bases and J lost 4, with 15 bases in between. In DNA, the CDR3 is TGTGCCAGCAGTGAAGCGCTTCGGGGAGGTCTCTATGGCTACACCTTC. Amino acids: CASSEALRGGLYGYTF.

The chain recombines TRBV11-2 with TRBJ2-1; D gene unclear. The CDR3 is 14 amino acids. V lost 1 base and J 1 base, leaving 5 bases between the germline ends. Germline CDR1 reads SGHAT; CDR2 reads FQNNGV. The CDR3 is CASSLGASYNEQFF. The DNA of the CDR3 is TGTGCCAGCAGCTTAGGAGCATCCTACAATGAGCAGTTCTTC.

This chain uses TRBV11-1 with TRBJ2-7; 8 bases are a match to TRBD2. This CDR3 region has 16 residues. The V segment lost 4 bases and the J segment 0 bases; nucleotides outside the gene matches: 8. Germline V gene data show CDR1 as SGHAT and CDR2 as FQDESV (reference sequence). The CDR3 nucleotides are TGTGCCAGCAGCTCCTCAGCGGGAGAGAGCTCCTACGAGCAGTACTTC. Protein: CASSSSAGESSYEQYF.

This clone was recorded a few times. The sample contains more than one DNA sequence encoding this CDR3. In nucleotides, the CDR3 is TGCAGTGCTCTGAGCTCCTACGAGCAGTACTTC. This sequence encodes CSALSSYEQYF. The V and J genes are TRBV20-1 and TRBJ2-7, with no clear D. The CDR3 is 11 amino acids. V was clipped by 5 bases and J by 0 bases, with 5 bases between them. Germline V lookup: CDR1 DFQATT, CDR2 SNEGSKA (reference sequence).

This clone was seen once. V and J are TRBV7-3 and TRBJ2-3; TRBD1 matches 7 bases. The CDR3 covers 13 residues. Germline lookup yields CDR1 SGHTA and CDR2 FQGTGA. V trimming: 4 bases; J trimming: 5 bases; junction bases outside the gene matches: 3. The CDR3 loop is CASSSQGKDTQYF. As DNA, the CDR3 is TGTGCCAGCAGCTCACAGGGGAAAGATACGCAGTATTTT.

The chain has TRBV28 and TRBJ2-3; a possible D gene is TRBD2 (5 bases). V was trimmed by 8 bases and J by 3 bases, leaving 21 bases between them. The CDR3 is 16 residues long. Germline V CDR1 and CDR2: MDHEN, SYDVKM. The CDR3 sequence is CASGSTGIAFTDTQYF. CDR3 nucleotide sequence: TGTGCCAGCGGATCGACCGGGATTGCCTTTACAGATACGCAGTATTTT.

Here the CDR3 reads CASSQEASGVGEQYF. The CDR3 DNA reads TGCGCCAGCAGCCAAGAGGCTAGCGGGGTCGGCGAGCAGTACTTC. The chain employs TRBV4-1 and TRBJ2-7; 9 nucleotides match TRBD2. J was trimmed by 6 bases and V by 0 bases; bases with no gene match: 6. The germline V gene encodes CDR1 MGHRA and CDR2 YSYEKL. There are 15 residues in the CDR3.

This chain joins TRBV7-8 and TRBJ2-1; a weak D match, TRBD2 (6 bases). CDR3 length equals 15 residues. V dropped 5 bases and J dropped 6 bases, with 17 bases sitting between them. CDR1 is SGHVS, CDR2 FQNEAQ, per germline. The CDR3 reads CASSPRGYGGNEQFF. The CDR3 DNA follows: TGTGCCAGCAGCCCCAGAGGGTACGGGGGCAATGAGCAGTTCTTC.

The gene calls are TRBV2 and TRBJ2-2, with TRBD2 matching over 14 bases. V was pared by 6 bases and J by 5 bases, with 5 bases of the junction left unmatched. Germline CDR1 SNHLY, CDR2 FYNNEI. CDR3 size: 16 residues. The DNA for the CDR3 is TGTGCCAGCAGGATTAGACTAGCGGGAGGGACCGGGGAGCTGTTTTTT. It codes for CASRIRLAGGTGELFF.

The rearrangement joins TRBV12-3 or TRBV12-4 to TRBJ1-1, with D possibly matching TRBD1 (5 bases). Trimming shortened V by 3 bases and J by 10 bases, and 15 bases separated the two germline ends. This CDR3 is 13 amino acids long. CDR3 amino acids: CASSFQQRQPAFF. For the CDR3, the DNA is TGTGCCAGCAGTTTTCAACAGAGACAGCCAGCTTTCTTT.

The chain has TRBV2 and TRBJ1-3; D not certain. The CDR3 covers 17 residues. V lost 7 bases to trimming and J lost 1 base, with 20 bases between them. Germline-derived CDR1 and CDR2 are SNHLY and FYNNEI. The CDR3 DNA sequence: TGTGCCAGCACCATCCTCGGGATAGCGGTATCTGGAAACACCATATATTTT. It encodes CASTILGIAVSGNTIYF.

The chain carries TRBV2 and TRBJ1-4; 7 bases are shared with TRBD1. The CDR3 is made up of 15 amino acids. Trimming removed 6 bases from V and 0 bases from J; junction bases left unmatched: 4. The V gene's germline CDR1 is SNHLY and CDR2 FYNNEI. Written as DNA, the CDR3 is TGTGCCAGCAGAAGGGGGCCCGCAACTAATGAAAAACTGTTTTTT. It encodes CASRRGPATNEKLFF.

This chain joins TRBV5-1 and TRBJ1-1; no firm D call. From germline, CDR1 is SGHRS and CDR2 YFSETQ. V shed 1 base and J shed 0 bases, with 10 bases lying between them. This CDR3 region has 15 residues. In nucleotides, the CDR3 is TGCGCCAGCAGCTTGTATTCCGGTATGAACACTGAAGCTTTCTTT. Its protein is CASSLYSGMNTEAFF.